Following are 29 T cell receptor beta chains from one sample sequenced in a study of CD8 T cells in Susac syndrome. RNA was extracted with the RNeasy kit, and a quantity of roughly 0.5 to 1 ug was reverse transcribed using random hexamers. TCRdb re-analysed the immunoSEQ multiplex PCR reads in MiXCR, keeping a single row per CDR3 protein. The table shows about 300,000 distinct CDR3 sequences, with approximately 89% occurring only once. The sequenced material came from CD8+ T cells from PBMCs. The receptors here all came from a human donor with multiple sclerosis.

The CDR3 region is CASSSIMAGTEAFF. CDR3 bases: TGTGCCAGCAGTTCGATAATGGCGGGCACTGAAGCTTTCTTT. The chain joins TRBV28 to TRBJ1-1; no definite D call. The CDR3 contains 14 residues. V was clipped by 4 bases and J by 4 bases, with 13 bases between them. The germline V gene encodes CDR1 MDHEN and CDR2 SYDVKM.

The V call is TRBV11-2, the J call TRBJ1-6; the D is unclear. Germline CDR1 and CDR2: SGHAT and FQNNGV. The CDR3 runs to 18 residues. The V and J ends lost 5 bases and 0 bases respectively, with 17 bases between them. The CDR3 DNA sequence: TGTGCCAGCAGCCCCCTCCAAATTCGCAGCTCCTATAATTCACCCCTCCACTTT. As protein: CASSPLQIRSSYNSPLHF.

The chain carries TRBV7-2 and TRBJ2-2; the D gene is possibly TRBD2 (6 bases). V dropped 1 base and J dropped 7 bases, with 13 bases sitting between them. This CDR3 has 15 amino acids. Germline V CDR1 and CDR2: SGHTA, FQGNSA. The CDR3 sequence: CASSLVIREDGELFF. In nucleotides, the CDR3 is TGTGCCAGCAGCTTAGTCATCAGGGAGGACGGGGAGCTGTTTTTT.

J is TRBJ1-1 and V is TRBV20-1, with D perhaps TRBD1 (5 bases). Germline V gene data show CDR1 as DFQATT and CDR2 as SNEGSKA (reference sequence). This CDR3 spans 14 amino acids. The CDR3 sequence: CRGARVSPPSEAFF. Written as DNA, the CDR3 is TGCAGGGGAGCCAGGGTCTCGCCCCCCAGTGAAGCTTTCTTT.

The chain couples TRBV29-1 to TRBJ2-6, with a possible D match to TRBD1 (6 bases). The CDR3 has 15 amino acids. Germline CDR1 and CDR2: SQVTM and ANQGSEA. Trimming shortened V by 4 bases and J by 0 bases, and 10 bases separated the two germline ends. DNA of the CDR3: TGCAGCGTTGCCGCGGACAGCTCTGGGGCCAACGTCCTGACTTTC. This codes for CSVAADSSGANVLTF.

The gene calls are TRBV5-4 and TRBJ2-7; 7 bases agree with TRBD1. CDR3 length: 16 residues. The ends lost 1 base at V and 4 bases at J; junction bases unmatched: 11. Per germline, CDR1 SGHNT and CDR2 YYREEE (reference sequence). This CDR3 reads CASSLNNRGMAYEQYF. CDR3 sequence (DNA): TGTGCCAGCAGCTTGAATAACAGGGGTATGGCGTACGAGCAGTACTTC.

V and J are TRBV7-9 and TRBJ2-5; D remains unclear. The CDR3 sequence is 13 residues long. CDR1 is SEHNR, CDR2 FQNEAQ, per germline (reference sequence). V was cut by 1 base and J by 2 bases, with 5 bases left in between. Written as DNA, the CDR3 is TGTGCCAGCAGCTTAGTTTTACAAGAGACCCAGTACTTC. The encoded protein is CASSLVLQETQYF.

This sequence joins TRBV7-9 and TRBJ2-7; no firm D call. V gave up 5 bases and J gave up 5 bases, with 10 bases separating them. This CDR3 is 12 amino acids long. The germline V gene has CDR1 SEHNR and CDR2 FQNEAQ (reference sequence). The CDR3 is CASSPGGNEQYF. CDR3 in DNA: TGTGCCAGCAGCCCGGGTGGGAACGAGCAGTACTTC. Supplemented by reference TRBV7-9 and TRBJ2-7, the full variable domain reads DTGVSQNPRHKITKRGQNVTFRCDPISEHNRLYWYRQTLGQGPEFLTYFQNEAQLEKSRLLSDRFSAERPKGSFSTLEIQRTEQGDSAMYLCASSPGGNEQYFGPGTRLTVT.

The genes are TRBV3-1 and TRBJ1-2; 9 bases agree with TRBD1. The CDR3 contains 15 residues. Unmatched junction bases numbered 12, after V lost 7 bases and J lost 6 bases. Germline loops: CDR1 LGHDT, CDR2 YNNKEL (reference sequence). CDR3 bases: TGTGCCAGCACCTGGGGGATGGACAGGGGAAATGGCTACACCTTC. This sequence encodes CASTWGMDRGNGYTF.

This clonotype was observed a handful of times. In nucleotides, the CDR3 is TGTGCCAGCAGTCCTCGTTTCAAGCGGGAGGGCAAGAACAATGAGCAGTTCTTC. Amino acids: CASSPRFKREGKNNEQFF. The V call is TRBV25-1, the J call TRBJ2-1; 10 bases match TRBD2. From germline, CDR1 is MGHDK and CDR2 SYGVNS. CDR3 length: 18 residues. Trimming at V came to 5 bases and at J to 5 bases, leaving 15 bases not matched to a gene.

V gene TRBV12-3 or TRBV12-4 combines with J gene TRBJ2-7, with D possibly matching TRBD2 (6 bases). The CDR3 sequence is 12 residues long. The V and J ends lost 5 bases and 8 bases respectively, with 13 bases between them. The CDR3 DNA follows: TGTGCCAGCAGTCGGGACTCCATCAAGCAGTACTTC. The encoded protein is CASSRDSIKQYF.

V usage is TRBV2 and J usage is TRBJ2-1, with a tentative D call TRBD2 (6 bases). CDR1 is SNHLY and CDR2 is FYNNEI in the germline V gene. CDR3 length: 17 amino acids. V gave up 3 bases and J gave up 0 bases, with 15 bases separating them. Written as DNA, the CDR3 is TGTGCCAGCAGTGATTCTCTAGCGAACTTCTCCTACAATGAGCAGTTCTTC. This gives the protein CASSDSLANFSYNEQFF.

CDR3 nucleotide sequence: TGTGCCAGCAGATACGACAGGGGGCGCGTTTATGGCAATCAGCCCCAGCATTTT. Translation gives CASRYDRGRVYGNQPQHF. The chain uses TRBV12-3 or TRBV12-4 and TRBJ1-5, with 10 bases lining up with TRBD1. V gave up 6 bases and J gave up 2 bases; unmatched junction bases: 13. The CDR3 consists of 18 residues.

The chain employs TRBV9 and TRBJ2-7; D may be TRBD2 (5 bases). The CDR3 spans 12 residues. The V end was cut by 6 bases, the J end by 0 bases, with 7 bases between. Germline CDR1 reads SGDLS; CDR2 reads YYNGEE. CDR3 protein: CASTGDSYEQYF. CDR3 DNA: TGTGCCAGCACCGGGGACTCCTACGAGCAGTACTTC.

CDR3: CASSQEGASGMSYEQYF. CDR3 nucleotide sequence: TGTGCCAGCAGCCAAGAGGGAGCTAGCGGGATGTCCTACGAGCAGTACTTC. The genes are TRBV4-2 and TRBJ2-7; 9 positions match TRBD2. Germline V gene lookup returns CDR1 LGHNA and CDR2 YNFKEQ. V was clipped by 0 bases and J by 1 base; unmatched bases: 7. This CDR3 spans 17 amino acids.

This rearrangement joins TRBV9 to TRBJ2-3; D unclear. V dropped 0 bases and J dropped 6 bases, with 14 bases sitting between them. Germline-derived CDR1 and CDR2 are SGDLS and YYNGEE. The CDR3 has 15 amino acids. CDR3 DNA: TGTGCCAGCAGCGTAGACGGGTCTCCCGGGGATACGCAGTATTTT. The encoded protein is CASSVDGSPGDTQYF.

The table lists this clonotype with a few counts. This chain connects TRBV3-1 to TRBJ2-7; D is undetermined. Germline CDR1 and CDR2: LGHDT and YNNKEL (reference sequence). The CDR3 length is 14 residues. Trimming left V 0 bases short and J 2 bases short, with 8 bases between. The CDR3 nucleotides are TGTGCCAGCAGCCAAGACAGATATCCCTACGAGCAGTACTTC. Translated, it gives CASSQDRYPYEQYF.

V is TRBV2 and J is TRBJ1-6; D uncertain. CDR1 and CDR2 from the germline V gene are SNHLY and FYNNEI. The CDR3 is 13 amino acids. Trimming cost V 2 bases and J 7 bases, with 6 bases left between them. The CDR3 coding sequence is TGTGCCAGCAGTGAAATGGGGAATTCACCCCTCCACTTT. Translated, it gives CASSEMGNSPLHF.

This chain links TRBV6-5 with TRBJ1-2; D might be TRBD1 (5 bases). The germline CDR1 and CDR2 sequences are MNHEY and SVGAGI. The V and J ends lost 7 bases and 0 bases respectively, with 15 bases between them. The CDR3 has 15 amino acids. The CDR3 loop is CASTPMTEANYGYTF. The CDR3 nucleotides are TGTGCCAGCACCCCAATGACAGAGGCTAACTATGGCTACACCTTC.

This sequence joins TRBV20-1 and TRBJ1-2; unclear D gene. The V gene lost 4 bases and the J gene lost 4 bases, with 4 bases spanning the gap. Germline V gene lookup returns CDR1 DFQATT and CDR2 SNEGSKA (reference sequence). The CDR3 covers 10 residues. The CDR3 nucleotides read TGCAGTGCTAACAGCTATGGCTACACCTTC. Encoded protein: CSANSYGYTF.

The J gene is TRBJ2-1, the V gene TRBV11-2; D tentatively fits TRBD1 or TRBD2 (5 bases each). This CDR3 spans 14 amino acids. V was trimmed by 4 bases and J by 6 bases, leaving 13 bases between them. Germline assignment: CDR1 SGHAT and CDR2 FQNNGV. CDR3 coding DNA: TGTGCCAGCAGCTGGGGGAGTGGGCCCAATGAGCAGTTCTTC. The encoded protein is CASSWGSGPNEQFF.

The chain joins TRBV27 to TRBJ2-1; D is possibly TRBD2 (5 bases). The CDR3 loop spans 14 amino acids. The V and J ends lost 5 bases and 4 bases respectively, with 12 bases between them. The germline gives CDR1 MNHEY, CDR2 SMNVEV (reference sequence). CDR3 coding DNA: TGTGCCAGCAGTCCCGCCGGCGGGTACAATGAGCAGTTCTTC. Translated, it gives CASSPAGGYNEQFF.

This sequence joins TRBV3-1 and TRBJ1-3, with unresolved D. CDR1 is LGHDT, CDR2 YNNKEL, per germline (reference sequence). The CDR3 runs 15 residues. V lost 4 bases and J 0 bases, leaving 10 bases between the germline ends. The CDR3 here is CASSLLGDSGNTIYF. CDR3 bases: TGTGCCAGCAGCCTCTTGGGAGACTCTGGAAACACCATATATTTT.

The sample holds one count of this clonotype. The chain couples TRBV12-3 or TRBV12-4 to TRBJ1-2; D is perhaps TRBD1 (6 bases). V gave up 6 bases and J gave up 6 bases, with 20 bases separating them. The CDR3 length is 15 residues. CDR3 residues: CASSPLPTGRDGYTF. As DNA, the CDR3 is TGTGCCAGCAGCCCCCTCCCGACAGGAAGAGATGGCTACACCTTC.

The chain's CDR3 is CSAREGFGTF. CDR3 coding DNA: TGCAGTGCTAGAGAAGGATTTGGCACCTTC. This chain links TRBV20-1 with TRBJ1-2, with D unclear. V was cut by 0 bases and J by 13 bases, with 9 bases left in between. Per germline, CDR1 DFQATT and CDR2 SNEGSKA (reference sequence). The CDR3 consists of 10 residues.

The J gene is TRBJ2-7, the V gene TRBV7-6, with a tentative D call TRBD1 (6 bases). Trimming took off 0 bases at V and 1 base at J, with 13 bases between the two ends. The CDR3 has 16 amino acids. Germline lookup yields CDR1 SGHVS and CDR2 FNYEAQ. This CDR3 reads CASSLATGAVSYEQYF. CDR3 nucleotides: TGTGCCAGCAGCTTAGCGACAGGCGCAGTATCCTACGAGCAGTACTTC.

The CDR3 coding sequence is TGTGCCAGCAGCCTCAACCCCGGGGCCTACTATAATTCACCCCTCCACTTT. Translation: CASSLNPGAYYNSPLHF. The chain recombines TRBV7-9 with TRBJ1-6, with D perhaps TRBD1 (5 bases). This CDR3 has 17 residues. Trimming removed 5 bases from V and 3 bases from J, with 17 bases in between. CDR1 and CDR2 (germline): SEHNR, FQNEAQ (reference sequence).

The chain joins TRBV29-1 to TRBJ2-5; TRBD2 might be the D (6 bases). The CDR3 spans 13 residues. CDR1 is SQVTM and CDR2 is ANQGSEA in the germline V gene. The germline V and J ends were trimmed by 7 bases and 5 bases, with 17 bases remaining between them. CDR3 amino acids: CSAPGLPGETQYF. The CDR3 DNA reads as TGCAGCGCCCCGGGACTCCCGGGGGAGACCCAGTACTTC. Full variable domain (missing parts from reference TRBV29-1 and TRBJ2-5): SAVISQKPSRDICQRGTSLTIQCQVDSQVTMMFWYRQQPGQSLTLIATANQGSEATYESGFVIDKFPISRPNLTFSTLTVSNMSPEDSSIYLCSAPGLPGETQYFGPGTRLLVL.

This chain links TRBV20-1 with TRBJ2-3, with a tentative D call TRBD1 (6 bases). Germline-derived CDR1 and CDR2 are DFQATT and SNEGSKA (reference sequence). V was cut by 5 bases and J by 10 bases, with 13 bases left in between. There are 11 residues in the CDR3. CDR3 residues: CSASDSPAQYF. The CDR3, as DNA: TGCAGTGCTTCGGACAGTCCCGCGCAGTATTTT.